This T cell receptor (beta chain) was documented in a study of blood T cell repertoires in COVID-19. Self-reported history from a screening survey and questionnaire set each donor's cohort. Assay used: immunoSEQ multiplex PCR; TCRdb lists only in-frame clones, some missing. The table includes approximately 310,000 clones, approximately 81% detected once. Germline CDR1 GTSNPN, CDR2 SVGIG (reference sequence). Trimming cost V 8 bases and J 3 bases; bases outside gene matches: 11. The CDR3 contains 14 residues. The TCR was taken from a woman aged 25 to 45 who had been exposed to COVID-19. The sequenced sample was PBMCs or T cells enriched from blood (not recorded which). This chain connects TRBV30 to TRBJ2-7, with 9 positions matching TRBD2. The CDR3 nucleotides are TGTGCCATCCTACTAGAAGCGGGGGGCTACGAGCAGTACTTC. Its protein is CAILLEAGGYEQYF.